A single sample is the source of the 3 T cell receptor beta chains below, sequenced in a study of cytomegalovirus exposure and HLA in healthy donors. The PCR ran on 60 Vbeta and 13 Jbeta primers. Only in-frame clones appear in the TCRdb table, and some are missing; sequencing was by immunoSEQ multiplex PCR. Here the sample spans 150,000 to 200,000 clones, 60% to 80% being singletons. Sequencing was carried out using PBMCs. These TCRs come from a female donor in good health and CMV-seronegative.

V and J are TRBV2 and TRBJ2-1; D remains ambiguous. The CDR3 is made up of 13 amino acids. CDR1 is SNHLY and CDR2 is FYNNEI in the germline V gene. Deletions cut 6 bases from V and 5 bases from J, with 11 bases between. The CDR3 DNA sequence: TGTGCCAGCAGCGATCGACTGGACAATGAGCAGTTCTTC. Encoded protein: CASSDRLDNEQFF.

The chain recombines TRBV7-8 with TRBJ2-2; 12 nucleotides line up with TRBD2. Trimming took 5 bases from V and 0 from J; bases not matched to a gene: 7. The length of the CDR3 is 18 residues. Germline V gene data show CDR1 as SGHVS and CDR2 as FQNEAQ. The CDR3 DNA follows: TGTGCCAGCAGCCGTTTCAGACTAGCGGGAGCGAACACCGGGGAGCTGTTTTTT. Translated: CASSRFRLAGANTGELFF.

In its sample, this clone was seen once. The chain joins TRBV6-5 to TRBJ2-7, with D perhaps TRBD1 (6 bases). Trimming removed 6 bases at V and 0 bases at J, with 9 bases between. Germline V gene data show CDR1 as MNHEY and CDR2 as SVGAGI. The CDR3 contains 13 residues. The CDR3 region is CASSDRNSYEQYF. For the CDR3, the DNA is TGTGCCAGCAGCGACAGGAACTCCTACGAGCAGTACTTC.